A single sample is the source of the 26 T cell receptor beta chains below, sequenced in a study of tumor and adjacent non-tumor tissue in lung cancer. RNA was extracted from bulk tissue without any cell sorting. The library came from three nested PCR rounds adapted from ARM-PCR protocols. In TCRdb, the multiplex PCR reads were re-called with MiXCR into one record per CDR3 protein. This repertoire shows about 68,000 distinct CDR3 sequences, about three fifths found once; its top ten account for around 20%. Input material: lung tumor tissue. All receptors derive from a man aged 45-65 years with non-small cell lung cancer.

The chain employs TRBV6-5 and TRBJ2-2; D unclear. Germline CDR1 and CDR2: MNHEY and SVGAGI. V lost 2 bases to trimming and J lost 9 bases, with 10 bases between them. The CDR3 has 13 amino acids. CDR3 DNA sequence: TGTGCCAGCAGTTACACGACGACGTGGGAGCTGTTTTTT. Its translation is CASSYTTTWELFF.

With respect to this clonotype: The junction does not match germline at one end; this may be a read error. The chain is built from TRBV4-2 and TRBJ2-2; D is unclear. The CDR3 has 16 residues. Germline V CDR1 and CDR2: LGHNA, YNFKEQ. CDR3 DNA sequence: TGTGCCAGCAGTCAAGCTTCCAGAGCGAACATCGGGGAGCTGTTTTTT. Protein: CASSQASRANIGELFF.

To note about this clonotype: The missing conserved phenylalanine or tryptophan at the end of this CDR3 makes a read error likely. This rearrangement joins TRBV7-9 to TRBJ2-6, with 8 bases that match TRBD2. CDR1 SEHNR and CDR2 FQNEAQ come from the germline V gene (reference sequence). V was pared by 5 bases and J by 3 bases, with 12 bases of the junction left unmatched. The CDR3 consists of 18 residues. The CDR3 region is CASSQVGLAGIGANVLTL. The CDR3 DNA reads as TGTGCCAGCAGCCAAGTCGGTCTAGCGGGTATTGGGGCCAACGTCCTGACTTTA.

This clonotype was recorded at least ten times. The chain uses TRBV6-5 and TRBJ2-7; D ambiguous. The CDR3 length is 14 residues. CDR1 and CDR2 from the germline V gene are MNHEY and SVGAGI. V gave up 5 bases and J gave up 4 bases, with 15 bases separating them. In DNA form, the CDR3 reads TGTGCCAGCAGTGCCTTGGGGAAACTTTACGAGCAGTACTTC. It specifies CASSALGKLYEQYF.

The chain couples TRBV11-2 to TRBJ2-1, with 9 bases that match TRBD2. This CDR3 region has 16 residues. With V trimmed by 6 bases and J by 8 bases, 14 bases remained unmatched. Germline lookup yields CDR1 SGHAT and CDR2 FQNNGV. The CDR3 is CASRVLIGIAGDEQFF. The CDR3 coding sequence is TGTGCCAGCAGAGTACTCATCGGAATAGCGGGGGATGAGCAGTTCTTC.

Comments on this clonotype: One end of the junction is discordant with germline, which a read error may explain. V gene TRBV2 combines with J gene TRBJ1-1, with 8 bases identical to TRBD1. The CDR3 loop spans 13 amino acids. Germline V gene sequence: CDR1 SNHLY, CDR2 FYNNEI. The DNA for the CDR3 is TGTGTCAGCATCGAGACAGGGGTACCTCAAGCTTTCTTT. As protein: CVSIETGVPQAFF.

Only a few counts were recorded for this clonotype. Since a much larger clone is just one base distant, this may be a read error. The chain uses TRBV6-5 and TRBJ1-2, with D possibly matching TRBD1 (6 bases). The CDR3 extends over 18 amino acids. Looked up from germline, CDR1 is MNHEY and CDR2 is SVGAGI. CDR3 loop: CTSRPSSGGDPSGYGYTF. As DNA, the CDR3 is TGTACCAGCAGACCTAGTAGCGGGGGCGATCCTTCTGGCTATGGCTACACCTTC.

The chain carries TRBV6-2 or TRBV6-3 and TRBJ1-5, with 8 bases that match TRBD1. Per the germline V gene, CDR1 is MNHEY and CDR2 is SVGEGT. The length of the CDR3 is 15 residues. The CDR3: CTSTRTGRPNQPQHF. The DNA of the CDR3 is TGTACTAGCACCCGGACAGGGAGGCCAAATCAGCCCCAGCATTTT.

For this clonotype: This may be a read error, as it is one base from a much larger clone. The chain employs TRBV4-2 and TRBJ2-1; D possibly corresponds to TRBD1 (6 bases). Germline CDR1 is LGHNA and CDR2 is YNFKEQ. The CDR3 loop spans 15 amino acids. CDR3 DNA: TGTGCCAGCAACCAAGGACAGAGCTCCTACAATGAGCAGTTCTTC. Amino acids: CASNQGQSSYNEQFF.

In this sample, this clonotype turned up a few times. This may arise from a read error, as a much more abundant clone is one base away. No conserved phenylalanine or tryptophan ends this CDR3, so it is likely a read error. This chain links TRBV12-3 or TRBV12-4 with TRBJ1-1; D ambiguous. The V end was cut by 5 bases, the J end by 5 bases, with 6 bases between. The CDR3 consists of 11 residues. CDR3 in amino acids: CASSLGTEAFL. In nucleotides, the CDR3 is TGTGCCAGCAGTCTGGGGACTGAAGCTTTCTTA.

Concerning this clonotype itself: One junction end does not reproduce the germline sequence, and a read error may be involved. The CDR3 spells CASSLTGFVEKLFF. CDR3 DNA sequence: TGTGCCAGCAGCCTGACGGGGTTTGTTGAAAAACTGTTCTTT. The gene calls are TRBV6-5 and TRBJ1-4; D remains unclear. The CDR3 totals 14 residues. Germline CDR1 MNHEY, CDR2 SVGAGI.

This chain connects TRBV28 to TRBJ2-1; 7 bases line up with TRBD2. Trimming took 4 bases from V and 4 from J; bases not matched to a gene: 13. Per the germline V gene, CDR1 is MDHEN and CDR2 is SYDVKM. There are 17 residues in the CDR3. DNA of the CDR3: TGTGCCAGCAGTTCAGAACTAGCGAGTGGCAGGTACAATGAGCAGTTCTTC. This encodes CASSSELASGRYNEQFF.

About this clonotype itself: A read error may explain this, as a much larger clone is one base away. The chain couples TRBV5-1 to TRBJ1-5; D not resolved. The CDR3 loop spans 13 amino acids. CDR1 and CDR2 (germline): SGHRS, YFSETQ. CDR3 coding DNA: TGCGCCAGCAGCTTGAGCTGGGATCAGCACCAGCATTTT. Translating gives CASSLSWDQHQHF.

A word on this clonotype: A much larger clone lies a single base off, so this may be a read error. The rearrangement joins TRBV30 to TRBJ2-7; D remains ambiguous. Germline-derived CDR1 and CDR2 are GTSNPN and SVGIG (reference sequence). The length of the CDR3 is 12 residues. DNA for the CDR3: TGTGCCTGGAGTCCACTCCCCTACGAGCAGCACTTC. Amino acid sequence: CAWSPLPYEQHF.

This chain uses TRBV11-3 with TRBJ2-3; 14 bases agree with TRBD2. Germline V CDR1 and CDR2: SGHNT, YENEEA. V lost 8 bases and J lost 0; bases outside the gene matches: 10. The CDR3 consists of 18 residues. This chain's CDR3 is CASCPGTSGGPSTDTQYF. In DNA, the CDR3 is TGTGCCAGCTGCCCCGGGACTAGCGGGGGACCTAGCACAGATACGCAGTATTTT.

V usage is TRBV20-1 and J usage is TRBJ2-3; TRBD2 might be the D (6 bases). Germline assignment: CDR1 DFQATT and CDR2 SNEGSKA (reference sequence). This CDR3 region has 14 residues. Trimming took off 3 bases at V and 6 bases at J, with 16 bases between the two ends. CDR3 nucleotide sequence: TGCAGTGCTAGGCCGGCAGGGAGGTTGGATACGCAGTATTTT. This gives the protein CSARPAGRLDTQYF.

V and J are TRBV28 and TRBJ2-7; 8 bases are shared with TRBD1. CDR1 and CDR2 (germline): MDHEN, SYDVKM. The CDR3 has 15 amino acids. J gave up 2 bases and V 7 bases, and 10 bases lay outside the gene matches. The CDR3 DNA reads TGTGCCAGCACCGGCCGAGGACAGGGAGCCTACGAGCAGTACTTC. Translated: CASTGRGQGAYEQYF.

Many counts were recorded for this clonotype. The chain combines TRBV29-1 with TRBJ2-2, with TRBD2 matching over 8 bases. In germline, CDR1 is SQVTM, CDR2 ANQGSEA. The CDR3 is 14 residues long. CDR3 sequence (DNA): TGCGGGGGGACTAGGGCTTCGGACACCGGGGAGCTGTTTTTT. Residues: CGGTRASDTGELFF.

By its share, this clonotype is medium-sized. The CDR3 region is CASSLGDSSSYEQYF. The CDR3 DNA follows: TGTGCCAGCAGCTTAGGGGACAGTTCTTCCTACGAGCAGTACTTC. The chain carries TRBV11-2 and TRBJ2-7, with 7 bases lining up with TRBD1. The CDR3 has 15 amino acids. The germline V gene encodes CDR1 SGHAT and CDR2 FQNNGV. V shed 1 base, J shed 1 base, and the junction held 4 bases outside the gene matches.

This clonotype showed up many times. V is TRBV7-9 and J is TRBJ2-7, with 7 nucleotides matching TRBD2. CDR3 length: 15 residues. CDR1 SEHNR and CDR2 FQNEAQ come from the germline V gene (reference sequence). Unmatched junction bases numbered 5, after V lost 1 base and J lost 2 bases. The CDR3 region is CASSLGGGTTYEQYF. The DNA for the CDR3 is TGTGCCAGCAGCTTAGGGGGGGGGACTACCTACGAGCAGTACTTC.

This clonotype is labeled as medium-sized (0.01 to 0.1%). This chain uses TRBV11-2 with TRBJ2-3; the D call may be TRBD1 or TRBD2 (5 bases each). The length of the CDR3 is 14 residues. The V end lost 5 bases, the J end lost 4 bases, and 13 bases lay between the germline ends. Germline V CDR1 and CDR2: SGHAT, FQNNGV. The CDR3: CASSKPGRADTQYF. In nucleotides, the CDR3 is TGTGCCAGCAGCAAACCGGGACGGGCAGATACGCAGTATTTT. Drawing the rest from reference TRBV11-2 and TRBJ2-3, the complete variable domain is EAGVAQSPRYKIIEKRQSVAFWCNPISGHATLYWYQQILGQGPKLLIQFQNNGVVDDSQLPKDRFSAERLKGVDSTLKIQPAKLEDSAVYLCASSKPGRADTQYFGPGTRLTVL.

This clonotype was seen only once. One end of the junction fails to match germline, which may point to a read error. This chain joins TRBV28 and TRBJ2-3; no definite D call. The CDR3 is 15 residues long. Germline V gives CDR1 MDHEN, CDR2 SYDVKM. CDR3 bases: TGTGCCACCGGCCGGCGTGAGTCGGCTGCAGATACGGAGTATTTT. Protein product: CATGRRESAADTEYF.

This clonotype was counted between two and nine times. The gene calls are TRBV28 and TRBJ2-7; no clear D gene. This CDR3 is 12 amino acids long. Germline CDR1 and CDR2: MDHEN and SYDVKM. Trimming took off 5 bases at V and 3 bases at J, with 8 bases between the two ends. The CDR3 DNA reads TGTGCCAGCAGTACCAGTTACTACGAGCAGTACTTC. Translation gives CASSTSYYEQYF.

This clonotype was found a few times. The chain links TRBV28 to TRBJ2-1; 9 bases agree with TRBD2. The germline V gene has CDR1 MDHEN and CDR2 SYDVKM. The CDR3 length is 11 residues. Here the CDR3 DNA reads TGTTTGTCGGCGGGGGGGTTTGAGCAGTTCTTC. Its translation is CLSAGGFEQFF.

This clonotype was counted a few times. This sequence joins TRBV20-1 and TRBJ2-1, with 13 bases that match TRBD2. From germline, CDR1 is DFQATT and CDR2 SNEGSKA (reference sequence). The CDR3 loop spans 15 amino acids. Germline trimming cut 6 bases from V and 10 bases from J; bases unmatched to any gene: 12. The CDR3 nucleotides read TGCAGTGCCCAGGGACTAGCGGGGTACTACAGGGAGCAGTTCTTC. Its translation is CSAQGLAGYYREQFF.

In the case of this clonotype: The conserved phenylalanine or tryptophan normally closing the CDR3 is absent here, so this likely arose from a read error. The V and J genes are TRBV6-5 and TRBJ1-5; D may be TRBD1 (6 bases). Trimming pared 7 bases from V and 7 bases from J, leaving 17 bases between. The CDR3 length is 14 residues. Per the germline V gene, CDR1 is MNHEY and CDR2 is SVGAGI. The CDR3: CASTWGAVGQPQHS. CDR3 bases: TGTGCCAGCACTTGGGGGGCGGTCGGACAGCCCCAGCATTCT.